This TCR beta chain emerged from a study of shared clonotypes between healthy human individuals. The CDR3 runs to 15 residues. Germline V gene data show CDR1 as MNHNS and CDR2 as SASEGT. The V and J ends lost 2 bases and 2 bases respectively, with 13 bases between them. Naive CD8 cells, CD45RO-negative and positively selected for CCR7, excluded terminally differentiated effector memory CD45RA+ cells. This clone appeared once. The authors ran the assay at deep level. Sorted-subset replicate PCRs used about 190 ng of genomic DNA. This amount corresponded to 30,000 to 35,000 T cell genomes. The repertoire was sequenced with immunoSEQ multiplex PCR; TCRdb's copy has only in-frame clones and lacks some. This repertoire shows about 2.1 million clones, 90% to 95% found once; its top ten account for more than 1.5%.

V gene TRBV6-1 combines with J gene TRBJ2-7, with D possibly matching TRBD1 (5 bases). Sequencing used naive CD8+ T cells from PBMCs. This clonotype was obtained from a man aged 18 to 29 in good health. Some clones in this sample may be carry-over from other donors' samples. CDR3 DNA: TGTGCCAGCAGTGAAACCAGGGTCCAGCCCTACGAGCAGTACTTC. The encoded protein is CASSETRVQPYEQYF.